Following are 16 T cell receptor beta chains from one sample sequenced in a study of prognosis after radiotherapy for stage I lung cancer. Two rounds of multiplex PCR amplified TCR beta CDR3 from genomic DNA. The first round of PCR was done with primers that matched each TRBV and TRBJ gene. TCRdb independently ran MiXCR on the multiplex PCR reads; one entry per CDR3 protein. Among under 30,000 distinct CDR3 sequences, more than 25% were seen once, and the ten largest hold 9% to 13%. The specimen was PBMCs, collected before or after stereotactic body radiation therapy (not recorded which). Receptors originate from a donor aged 50 or older with non-small cell lung cancer.

This clonotype was counted at least ten times. The chain links TRBV15 to TRBJ1-6; possibly TRBD1 for D (6 bases). The germline V gene has CDR1 LNHNV and CDR2 YYDKDF (reference sequence). This CDR3 comprises 17 residues. Trimming removed 0 bases from V and 6 bases from J, with 15 bases in between. CDR3 region: CATSRERGRGSNSPLHF. As DNA, the CDR3 is TGTGCCACCAGCAGAGAACGCGGCAGGGGTAGTAATTCACCCCTCCACTTT.

At least ten counts were recorded for this clonotype. The chain employs TRBV28 and TRBJ2-1; no firm D call. CDR3 size: 13 residues. CDR1 and CDR2 from the germline V gene are MDHEN and SYDVKM. Trimming removed 7 bases from V and 9 bases from J, with 16 bases in between. The chain's CDR3 is CASTLMGSGEQFF. In nucleotides, the CDR3 is TGTGCCAGCACCTTGATGGGGTCGGGTGAGCAGTTCTTC. The variable domain in full, with the rest retrieved from reference TRBV28 and TRBJ2-1, is DVKVTQSSRYLVKRTGEKVFLECVQDMDHENMFWYRQDPGLGLRLIYFSYDVKMKEKGDIPEGYSVSREKKERFSLILESASTNQTSMYLCASTLMGSGEQFFGPGTRLTVL.

This clonotype was counted a few times. The V and J genes are TRBV6-4 and TRBJ2-4; 8 bases match TRBD2. V lost 11 bases to trimming and J lost 4 bases; unmatched junction nucleotides: 7. Germline V lookup: CDR1 MRHNA, CDR2 SNTAGT. The CDR3 runs 13 residues. The CDR3 DNA reads as TGTGCCGAAGGACTAGCCGGGAAAAACATTCAGTACTTC. It translates to CAEGLAGKNIQYF.

This clonotype was recorded at least ten times. This chain connects TRBV18 to TRBJ1-6; D unclear. V lost 2 bases to trimming and J lost 5 bases, with 13 bases between them. Per the germline V gene, CDR1 is KGHSH and CDR2 is LQKENI. This CDR3 comprises 16 residues. The CDR3 nucleotides read TGTGCCAGCTCACCAGCGGGAGCGGGAAATAATTCACCCCTCCACTTT. Translation gives CASSPAGAGNNSPLHF.

As regards this clonotype: This likely traces to a read error, being one base from a far larger clone. This rearrangement joins TRBV6-6 to TRBJ2-6; D is perhaps TRBD1 or TRBD2 (5 bases each). This CDR3 is built from 16 residues. In germline, CDR1 is MNHNY, CDR2 SVGAGI (reference sequence). V shed 0 bases and J shed 2 bases, with 8 bases lying between them. The CDR3 reads CASSYSGVTGANVLTF. The CDR3 DNA follows: TGTGCCAGCAGTTACTCGGGGGTAACTGGGGCCAACGTCCTGACTTTC.

V and J are TRBV18 and TRBJ2-1, with TRBD1 identical over 7 bases. Unmatched junction bases numbered 5, after V lost 4 bases and J lost 2 bases. In germline, CDR1 is KGHSH, CDR2 LQKENI. CDR3 size: 15 residues. The CDR3 here is CASSLGTVTYNEQFF. The CDR3 DNA reads as TGTGCCAGCTCACTGGGGACAGTAACCTACAATGAGCAGTTCTTC.

Comments on this clonotype: One junction end disagrees with the germline gene, perhaps due to a read error. The chain recombines TRBV6-1 with TRBJ1-5; D possibly corresponds to TRBD1 (6 bases). The germline gives CDR1 MNHNS, CDR2 SASEGT. This CDR3 spans 14 amino acids. CDR3 protein: CSSSGGTTGQPQHF. The CDR3 DNA follows: TGTTCCAGCAGTGGAGGGACAACGGGTCAGCCCCAACATTTT.

This clonotype was seen at least ten times. The chain carries TRBV2 and TRBJ1-5, with D hard to call. This CDR3 is built from 14 residues. V lost 8 bases and J lost 0, with 11 bases in between. Germline lookup yields CDR1 SNHLY and CDR2 FYNNEI. The DNA of the CDR3 is TGTGCCAGCCGGGTTGGAAATAGCAATCAGCCCCAGCATTTT. This gives the protein CASRVGNSNQPQHF.

This clonotype was detected many times. The V and J genes are TRBV6-2 or TRBV6-3 and TRBJ1-4; a weak D match, TRBD1 (6 bases). Trimming removed 5 bases from V and 8 bases from J, with 18 bases in between. This CDR3 contains 15 residues. Per germline, CDR1 MNHEY and CDR2 SVGEGT. The CDR3 sequence: CASSRTGTEGEKLFF. The CDR3 nucleotides are TGTGCCAGCAGTCGAACAGGGACTGAAGGGGAAAAACTGTTTTTT.

On this clonotype: A far larger clone is a single base away, which makes a read error likely. The gene calls are TRBV6-1 and TRBJ2-1; D uncertain. CDR1 and CDR2 (germline): MNHNS, SASEGT. Deletions cut 5 bases from V and 10 bases from J, with 12 bases between. This CDR3 has 12 amino acids. CDR3 sequence: CASSRDSYEQFF. The CDR3 nucleotides are TGTGCCAGCAGTAGGGATTCCTACGAGCAGTTCTTC.

This clonotype has at least ten counts. The V call is TRBV5-1, the J call TRBJ2-2; the match to TRBD1 covers 9 bases. In germline, CDR1 is SGHRS, CDR2 YFSETQ. CDR3 length equals 16 residues. V gave up 3 bases and J gave up 5 bases; unmatched junction bases: 8. The CDR3 sequence is CASSSGGQGVTGELFF. In DNA form, the CDR3 reads TGCGCCAGCAGCTCGGGGGGACAGGGTGTAACCGGGGAGCTGTTTTTT.

This clonotype appeared many times. The chain combines TRBV18 with TRBJ2-3; a possible D gene is TRBD1 (6 bases). The germline gives CDR1 KGHSH, CDR2 LQKENI. V was pared by 4 bases and J by 6 bases, with 11 bases between. This CDR3 is built from 13 residues. CDR3 DNA sequence: TGTGCCAGCTCACAACAGGGTTGGGATACGCAGTATTTT. Its protein product is CASSQQGWDTQYF.

In its sample, this clonotype was seen a few times. One base away lies a much larger clone, so this may be a sequencing read error. The V call is TRBV6-1, the J call TRBJ2-5; 9 bases line up with TRBD1. The CDR3 is 15 residues long. The J segment lost 2 bases and the V segment lost 4 bases, leaving 5 bases of the junction unmatched. Germline CDR1 MNHNS, CDR2 SASEGT. CDR3 nucleotide sequence: TGTGCCAGCAGTGGCGGGACAGGGTCACAAGAGACCCAGTACTTC. Translated: CASSGGTGSQETQYF.

The chain combines TRBV11-2 with TRBJ2-7, with D tentatively TRBD2 (6 bases). Germline-derived CDR1 and CDR2 are SGHAT and FQNNGV. Trimming cost V 6 bases and J 2 bases, with 14 bases left between them. CDR3 length equals 14 residues. The CDR3 sequence is CASSHGTGTYEQYF. CDR3 DNA: TGTGCCAGCAGTCACGGGACTGGAACCTACGAGCAGTACTTC. The whole variable domain, filled in from reference TRBV11-2 and TRBJ2-7, reads EAGVAQSPRYKIIEKRQSVAFWCNPISGHATLYWYQQILGQGPKLLIQFQNNGVVDDSQLPKDRFSAERLKGVDSTLKIQPAKLEDSAVYLCASSHGTGTYEQYFGPGTRLTVT.

This clonotype was picked up one time. At one of its ends the junction is not consistent with the germline gene, which may arise from a read error. The V and J genes are TRBV7-9 and TRBJ2-3, with D maybe TRBD2 (6 bases). The length of the CDR3 is 14 residues. Germline V gene sequence: CDR1 SEHNR, CDR2 FQNEAQ (reference sequence). The CDR3 is CASSLGGITHTQYF. For the CDR3, the DNA is TGTGCCAGCAGCTTAGGCGGGATCACACATACACAGTATTTT.

The V and J genes are TRBV20-1 and TRBJ2-5; no clear D. This CDR3 spans 13 amino acids. Germline V gene data show CDR1 as DFQATT and CDR2 as SNEGSKA (reference sequence). V dropped 2 bases and J dropped 0 bases, with 7 bases sitting between them. CDR3 region: CSARSQNQETQYF. The CDR3 nucleotides are TGCAGTGCTAGATCCCAGAACCAAGAGACCCAGTACTTC.